Listed below are T cell receptor beta chains from one sample, sequenced in a study of cytomegalovirus exposure and HLA in healthy donors. Clones were sequenced by immunoSEQ multiplex PCR, and TCRdb holds only the in-frame ones, with some missing. The table records some 100,000 clones, approximately 60% of them present only once. The source material was PBMCs. The receptors come from a woman in her 30s in good health and CMV-seropositive. Each CDR3 is given with its conserved first and last residue. D genes are given only for firm matches. Clone size is stated in some rows and not others, as once, few, many or a class when expanded.

D gene: -; V gene: TRBV7-2; clone size: few; J gene: TRBJ2-2; CDR3 protein: CASSLIRSRGVGELFF; CDR3 DNA: TGTGCCAGCAGCTTAATCCGGTCAAGGGGTGTGGGGGAGCTGTTTTTT
D gene: -; V gene: TRBV13; clone size: -; J gene: TRBJ1-1; CDR3 protein: CASSLQTEAFF; CDR3 DNA: TGTGCCAGCAGCTTACAAACTGAAGCTTTCTTT
D gene: -; V gene: TRBV27; clone size: -; J gene: TRBJ2-3; CDR3 protein: CASSPRGLRGDTQYF; CDR3 DNA: TGTGCCAGCAGTCCCAGGGGACTACGTGGAGATACGCAGTATTTT
D gene: TRBD1; V gene: TRBV18; clone size: -; J gene: TRBJ1-1; CDR3 protein: CASSPGQGGYRTEAFF; CDR3 DNA: TGTGCCAGCTCACCTGGACAGGGAGGGTATAGAACTGAAGCTTTCTTT
D gene: -; V gene: TRBV27; clone size: -; J gene: TRBJ2-1; CDR3 protein: CASTDSGRVVNEQFF; CDR3 DNA: TGTGCCAGCACCGACTCGGGCAGGGTAGTCAATGAGCAGTTCTTC
D gene: TRBD1; V gene: TRBV30; clone size: -; J gene: TRBJ1-1; CDR3 protein: CAWTQGVFTEAFF; CDR3 DNA: TGTGCCTGGACACAGGGGGTATTCACTGAAGCTTTCTTT
D gene: -; V gene: TRBV18; clone size: -; J gene: TRBJ1-5; CDR3 protein: CASSPGLGAVNQPQHF; CDR3 DNA: TGTGCCAGCTCACCAGGGTTAGGGGCGGTCAATCAGCCCCAGCATTTT
D gene: -; V gene: TRBV7-9; clone size: -; J gene: TRBJ1-1; CDR3 protein: CASSTGTYNTEAFF; CDR3 DNA: TGTGCCAGCAGCACCGGGACTTATAACACTGAAGCTTTCTTT
D gene: TRBD2; V gene: TRBV27; clone size: -; J gene: TRBJ2-1; CDR3 protein: CASTTSGGMKYNEQFF; CDR3 DNA: TGTGCCAGCACTACATCCGGGGGGATGAAATACAATGAGCAGTTCTTC
D gene: -; V gene: TRBV7-9; clone size: -; J gene: TRBJ1-4; CDR3 protein: CSSSWGVEEKLFF; CDR3 DNA: TGTTCCAGCAGCTGGGGGGTCGAGGAAAAACTGTTTTTT
D gene: -; V gene: TRBV6-7; clone size: -; J gene: TRBJ1-5; CDR3 protein: CASSYCRESGQPQHF; CDR3 DNA: TGTGCCAGCAGTTATTGCAGGGAATCAGGCCAGCCCCAGCATTTT
D gene: -; V gene: TRBV5-1; clone size: -; J gene: TRBJ2-2; CDR3 protein: CASRDTPANTGELFF; CDR3 DNA: TGCGCCAGCAGGGACACCCCTGCGAACACCGGGGAGCTGTTTTTT